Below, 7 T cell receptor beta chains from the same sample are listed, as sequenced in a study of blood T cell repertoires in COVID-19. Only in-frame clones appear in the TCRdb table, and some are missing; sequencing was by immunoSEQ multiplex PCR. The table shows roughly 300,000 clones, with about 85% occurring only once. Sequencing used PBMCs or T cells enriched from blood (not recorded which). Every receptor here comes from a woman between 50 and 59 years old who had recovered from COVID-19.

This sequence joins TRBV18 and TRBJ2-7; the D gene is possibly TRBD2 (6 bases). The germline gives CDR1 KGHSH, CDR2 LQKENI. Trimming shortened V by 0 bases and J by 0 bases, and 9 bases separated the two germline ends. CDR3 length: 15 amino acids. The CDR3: CASSPPSGDSYEQYF. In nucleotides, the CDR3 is TGTGCCAGCTCACCACCTAGCGGAGACTCCTACGAGCAGTACTTC.

In DNA form, the CDR3 reads TGCGCCAGCAGCCCGTTCGATTCAGGGGGGAGTGGAGTATCACCCCTCCACTTT. Protein sequence: CASSPFDSGGSGVSPLHF. The V call is TRBV4-1, the J call TRBJ1-6; 7 nucleotides line up with TRBD1. Germline CDR1 reads MGHRA; CDR2 reads YSYEKL. This CDR3 has 18 amino acids. Losses at the gene ends were 4 bases for V and 10 bases for J; bases not matched to a gene: 19.

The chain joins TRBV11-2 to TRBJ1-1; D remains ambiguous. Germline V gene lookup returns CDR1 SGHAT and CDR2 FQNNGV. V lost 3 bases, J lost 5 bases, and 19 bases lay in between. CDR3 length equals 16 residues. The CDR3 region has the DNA TGTGCCAGCAGCTTCTCGAGAATGACAAGACCAACTGAAGCTTTCTTT. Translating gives CASSFSRMTRPTEAFF.

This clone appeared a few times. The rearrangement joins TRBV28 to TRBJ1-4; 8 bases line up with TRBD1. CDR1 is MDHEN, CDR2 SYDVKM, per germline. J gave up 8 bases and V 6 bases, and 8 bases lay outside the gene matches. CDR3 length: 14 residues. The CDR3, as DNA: TGTGCCAGCAGCCTTTTGACAGGGGTGGAAAAACTGTTTTTT. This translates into CASSLLTGVEKLFF.

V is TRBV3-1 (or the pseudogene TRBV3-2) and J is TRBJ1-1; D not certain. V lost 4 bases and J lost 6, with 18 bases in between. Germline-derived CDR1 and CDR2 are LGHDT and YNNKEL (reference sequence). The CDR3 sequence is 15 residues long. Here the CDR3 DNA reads TGTGCCAGCAGCCCCGCGAGCCATTCAAATCCTGAAGCTTTCTTT. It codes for CASSPASHSNPEAFF.

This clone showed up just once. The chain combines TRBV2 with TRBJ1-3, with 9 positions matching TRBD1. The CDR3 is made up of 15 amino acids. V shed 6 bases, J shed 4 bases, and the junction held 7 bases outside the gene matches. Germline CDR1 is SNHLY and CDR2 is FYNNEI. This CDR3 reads CASRGDRVAGNTIYF. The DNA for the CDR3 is TGTGCCAGCAGGGGGGACAGGGTGGCAGGAAACACCATATATTTT. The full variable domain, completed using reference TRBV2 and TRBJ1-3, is EPEVTQTPSHQVTQMGQEVILRCVPISNHLYFYWYRQILGQKVEFLVSFYNNEISEKSEIFDDQFSVERPDGSNFTLKIRSTKLEDSAMYFCASRGDRVAGNTIYFGEGSWLTVV.

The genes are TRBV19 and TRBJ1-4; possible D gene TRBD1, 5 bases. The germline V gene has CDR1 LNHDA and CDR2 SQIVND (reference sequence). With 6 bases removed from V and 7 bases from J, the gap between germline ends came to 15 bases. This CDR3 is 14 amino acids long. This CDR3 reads CASSLGTRGEKLFF. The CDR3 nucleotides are TGTGCCAGTAGCTTAGGGACGCGGGGTGAAAAACTGTTTTTT.